These 5 T cell receptor beta chains share one sample of origin, sequenced in a study of shared clonotypes between healthy human individuals. The method was immunoSEQ multiplex PCR; TCRdb's version includes in-frame clones alone and lacks a portion of them. The sample holds some 2,500,000 clones, roughly 93% seen once. The material sequenced was naive CD4+ T cells from PBMCs. The subset denotes: CD45RA+ positively selected. All receptors derive from a young man in good health. Some clones in this sample may be carry-over from other donors' samples.

This chain uses TRBV11-2 with TRBJ1-1, with a possible D match to TRBD1 (6 bases). Per germline, CDR1 SGHAT and CDR2 FQNNGV. V gave up 8 bases and J gave up 9 bases, with 19 bases separating them. The length of the CDR3 is 13 residues. The CDR3 sequence: CASLPTGLRKAFF. DNA of the CDR3: TGTGCCAGCTTGCCCACAGGGCTGCGTAAAGCTTTCTTT.

The chain joins TRBV18 to TRBJ1-4, with D possibly matching TRBD1 (6 bases). From germline, CDR1 is KGHSH and CDR2 LQKENI. There are 14 residues in the CDR3. With 4 bases removed from V and 5 bases from J, the gap between germline ends came to 11 bases. The CDR3 is CASSHTTGNEKLFF. CDR3 sequence (DNA): TGTGCCAGCTCACATACTACAGGGAATGAAAAACTGTTTTTT.

This chain connects TRBV5-4 to TRBJ2-1; maybe TRBD2 (6 bases). This CDR3 is 18 amino acids long. The germline V and J ends were trimmed by 0 bases and 0 bases, with 16 bases remaining between them. The germline CDR1 and CDR2 sequences are SGHNT and YYREEE (reference sequence). As DNA, the CDR3 is TGTGCCAGCAGCTTGGCCAAGTCGGCGGGGACCTCCTACAATGAGCAGTTCTTC. It specifies CASSLAKSAGTSYNEQFF.

Note on this clone: This specimen includes other DNA sequences encoding the same CDR3. This chain's CDR3 is CASSYSRGGQPQHF. The CDR3 DNA follows: TGTGCCAGCAGTTACTCACGGGGCGGGCAGCCCCAGCATTTT. This chain uses TRBV6-5 with TRBJ1-5; D is possibly TRBD1 (5 bases). The ends were cut back, 0 bases at V and 7 bases at J, with 10 bases in the middle. Germline V CDR1 and CDR2: MNHEY, SVGAGI. The CDR3 runs 14 residues.

This clone appeared a single time. The V and J genes are TRBV5-1 and TRBJ2-5; 7 bases are a match to TRBD1. V lost 4 bases and J lost 2; bases outside the gene matches: 5. Germline V CDR1 and CDR2: SGHRS, YFSETQ. The CDR3 spans 14 residues. As DNA, the CDR3 is TGCGCCAGCAGCGCAATACAGGGGCAAGAGACCCAGTACTTC. It translates to CASSAIQGQETQYF.